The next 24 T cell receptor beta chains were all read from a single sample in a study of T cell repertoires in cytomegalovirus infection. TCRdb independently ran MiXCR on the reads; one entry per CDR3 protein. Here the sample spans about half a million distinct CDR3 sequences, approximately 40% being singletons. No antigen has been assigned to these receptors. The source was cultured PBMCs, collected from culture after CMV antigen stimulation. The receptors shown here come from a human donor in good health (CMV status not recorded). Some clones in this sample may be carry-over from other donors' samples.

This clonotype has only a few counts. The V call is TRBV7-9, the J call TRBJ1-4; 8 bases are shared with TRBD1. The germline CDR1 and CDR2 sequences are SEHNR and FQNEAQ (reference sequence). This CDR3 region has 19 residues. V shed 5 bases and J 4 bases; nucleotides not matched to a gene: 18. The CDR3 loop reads CASSPSQGAFPLGNEKLFF. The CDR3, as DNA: TGTGCCAGCAGCCCGTCTCAGGGGGCCTTCCCTCTTGGTAATGAAAAACTGTTTTTT.

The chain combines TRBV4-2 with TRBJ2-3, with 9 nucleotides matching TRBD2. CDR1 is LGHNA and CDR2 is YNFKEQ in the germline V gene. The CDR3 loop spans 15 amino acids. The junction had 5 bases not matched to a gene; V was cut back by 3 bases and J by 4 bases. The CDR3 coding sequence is TGTGCCAGCAGCCAGCGGGAGGGCGGCGCAGATACGCAGTATTTT. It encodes CASSQREGGADTQYF.

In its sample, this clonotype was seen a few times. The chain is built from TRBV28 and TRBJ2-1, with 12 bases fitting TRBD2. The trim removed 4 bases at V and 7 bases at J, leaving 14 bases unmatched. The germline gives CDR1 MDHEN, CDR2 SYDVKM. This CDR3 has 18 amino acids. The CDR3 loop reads CASSSSQTSGGRRNEQFF. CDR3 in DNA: TGTGCCAGCAGTTCCTCCCAGACTAGCGGGGGCCGCCGAAATGAGCAGTTCTTC.

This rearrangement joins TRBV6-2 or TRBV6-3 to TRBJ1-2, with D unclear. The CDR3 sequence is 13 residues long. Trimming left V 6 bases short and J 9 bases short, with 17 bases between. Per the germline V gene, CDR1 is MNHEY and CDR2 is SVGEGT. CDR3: CASSPSRPSRYTF. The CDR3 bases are TGTGCCAGCAGCCCATCAAGGCCGAGTCGCTACACCTTC.

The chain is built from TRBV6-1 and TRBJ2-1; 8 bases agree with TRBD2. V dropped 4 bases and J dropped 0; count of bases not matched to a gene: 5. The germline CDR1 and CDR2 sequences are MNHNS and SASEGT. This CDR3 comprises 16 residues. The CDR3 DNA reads TGTGCCAGCAGTGTTAAGCGGGGGAGCTCCTACAATGAGCAGTTCTTC. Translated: CASSVKRGSSYNEQFF.

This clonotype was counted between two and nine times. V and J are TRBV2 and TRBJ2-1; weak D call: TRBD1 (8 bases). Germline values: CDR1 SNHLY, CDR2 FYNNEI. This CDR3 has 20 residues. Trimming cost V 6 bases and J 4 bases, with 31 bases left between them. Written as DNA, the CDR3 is TGTGCCAGCAGCGACCTTAGGCCAGGGGGCGGAATAGCGGGTTACAATGAGCAGTTCTTC. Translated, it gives CASSDLRPGGGIAGYNEQFF.

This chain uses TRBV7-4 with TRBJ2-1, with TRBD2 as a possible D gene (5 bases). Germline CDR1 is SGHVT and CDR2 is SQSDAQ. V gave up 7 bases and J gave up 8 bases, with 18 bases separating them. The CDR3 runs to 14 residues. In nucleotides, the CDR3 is TGTGCCAGCATCGTAGTAACGGAGGAGGATGAGCAGTTCTTC. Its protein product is CASIVVTEEDEQFF.

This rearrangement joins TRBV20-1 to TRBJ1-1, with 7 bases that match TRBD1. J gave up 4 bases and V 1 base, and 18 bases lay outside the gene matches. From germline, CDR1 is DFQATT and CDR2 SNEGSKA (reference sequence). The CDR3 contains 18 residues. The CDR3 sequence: CSARAQAGTASWGTEAFF. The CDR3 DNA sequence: TGCAGTGCTAGAGCCCAAGCCGGGACAGCCTCTTGGGGCACTGAAGCTTTCTTT.

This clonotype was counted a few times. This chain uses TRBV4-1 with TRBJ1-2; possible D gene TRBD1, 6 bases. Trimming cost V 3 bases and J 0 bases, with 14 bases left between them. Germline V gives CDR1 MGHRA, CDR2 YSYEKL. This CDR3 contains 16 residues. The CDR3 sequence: CASSHLGGRSNYGYTF. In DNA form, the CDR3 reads TGCGCCAGCAGCCATTTGGGGGGCCGTTCTAACTATGGCTACACCTTC.

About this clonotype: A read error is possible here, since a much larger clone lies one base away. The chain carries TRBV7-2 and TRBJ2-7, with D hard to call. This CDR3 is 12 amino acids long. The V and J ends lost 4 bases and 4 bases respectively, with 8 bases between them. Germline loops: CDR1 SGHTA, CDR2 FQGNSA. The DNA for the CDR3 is TGTGCCAGCAGCTCCCAGATGTACGAGCAGTACTTC. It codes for CASSSQMYEQYF.

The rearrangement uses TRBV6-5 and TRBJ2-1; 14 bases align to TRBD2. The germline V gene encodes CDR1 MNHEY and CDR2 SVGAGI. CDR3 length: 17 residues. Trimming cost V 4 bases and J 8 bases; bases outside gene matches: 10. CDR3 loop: CASSFLSTSGRADEQFF. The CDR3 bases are TGTGCCAGCAGTTTTCTCTCGACTAGCGGGAGGGCCGATGAGCAGTTCTTC.

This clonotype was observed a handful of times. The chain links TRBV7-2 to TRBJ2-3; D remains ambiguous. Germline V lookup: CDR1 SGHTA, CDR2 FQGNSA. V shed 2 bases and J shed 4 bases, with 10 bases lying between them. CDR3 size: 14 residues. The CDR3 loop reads CASSLFARPDTQYF. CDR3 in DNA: TGTGCCAGCAGCTTATTTGCCCGGCCAGATACGCAGTATTTT.

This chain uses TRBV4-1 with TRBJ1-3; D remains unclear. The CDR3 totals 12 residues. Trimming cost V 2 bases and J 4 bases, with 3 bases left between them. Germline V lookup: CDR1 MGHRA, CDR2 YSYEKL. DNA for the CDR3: TGCGCCAGCAGCCAACTGGGAAACACCATATATTTT. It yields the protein CASSQLGNTIYF.

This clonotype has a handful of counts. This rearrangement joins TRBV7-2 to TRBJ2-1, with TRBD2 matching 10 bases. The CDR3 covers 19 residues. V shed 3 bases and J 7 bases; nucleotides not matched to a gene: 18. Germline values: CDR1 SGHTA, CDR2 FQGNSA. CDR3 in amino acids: CASSFPGWVPGLADNEQFF. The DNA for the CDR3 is TGTGCCAGCAGCTTTCCGGGTTGGGTCCCCGGACTAGCGGATAATGAGCAGTTCTTC.

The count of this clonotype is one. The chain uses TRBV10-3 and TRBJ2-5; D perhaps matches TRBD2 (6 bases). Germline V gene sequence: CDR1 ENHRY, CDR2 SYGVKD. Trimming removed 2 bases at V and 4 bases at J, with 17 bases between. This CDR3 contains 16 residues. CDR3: CAISEAPSGGVETQYF. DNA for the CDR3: TGTGCCATCAGTGAGGCTCCATCCGGGGGAGTAGAGACCCAGTACTTC.

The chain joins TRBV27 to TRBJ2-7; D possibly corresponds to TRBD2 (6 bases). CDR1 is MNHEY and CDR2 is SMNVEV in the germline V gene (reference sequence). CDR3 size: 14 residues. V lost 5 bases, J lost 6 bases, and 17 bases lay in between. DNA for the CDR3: TGTGCCAGCAGTCTAACCTCCCGGAGGGGCGAGCAGTACTTC. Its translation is CASSLTSRRGEQYF.

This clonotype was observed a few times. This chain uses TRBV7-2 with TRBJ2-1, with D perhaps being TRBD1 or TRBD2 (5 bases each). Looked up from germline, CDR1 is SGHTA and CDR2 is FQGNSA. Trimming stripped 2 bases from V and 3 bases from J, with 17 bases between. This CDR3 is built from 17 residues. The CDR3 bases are TGTGCCAGCAGCTTAACTTTGGACACCGGGATCTACAATGAGCAGTTCTTC. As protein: CASSLTLDTGIYNEQFF.

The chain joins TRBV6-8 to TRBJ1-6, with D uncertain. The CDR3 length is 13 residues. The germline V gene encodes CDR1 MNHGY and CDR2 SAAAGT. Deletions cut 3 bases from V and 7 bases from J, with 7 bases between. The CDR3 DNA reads TGTGCCAGCAGTTATCAGCGGAATTCACCCCTCCACTTT. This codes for CASSYQRNSPLHF.

The CDR3 nucleotides are TGCGCCAGCACCCGGGGGGCTTTCCAAGAGACCCAGTACTTC. Translating gives CASTRGAFQETQYF. This rearrangement joins TRBV5-1 to TRBJ2-5; D possibly corresponds to TRBD2 (7 bases). Trimming removed 6 bases at V and 1 base at J, with 13 bases between. CDR3 length: 14 amino acids. Germline values: CDR1 SGHRS, CDR2 YFSETQ. Variable domain in full (rest from reference TRBV5-1 and TRBJ2-5): KAGVTQTPRYLIKTRGQQVTLSCSPISGHRSVSWYQQTPGQGLQFLFEYFSETQRNKGNFPGRFSGRQFSNSRSEMNVSTLELGDSALYLCASTRGAFQETQYFGPGTRLLVL.

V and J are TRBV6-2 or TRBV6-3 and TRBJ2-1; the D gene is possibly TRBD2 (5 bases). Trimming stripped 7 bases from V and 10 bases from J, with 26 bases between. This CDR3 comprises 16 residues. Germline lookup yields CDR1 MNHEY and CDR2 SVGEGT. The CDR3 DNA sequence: TGTGCCAGCATCCCGGAGGTGGGTTCACCACCGGGGGAGCAGTTCTTC. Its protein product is CASIPEVGSPPGEQFF.

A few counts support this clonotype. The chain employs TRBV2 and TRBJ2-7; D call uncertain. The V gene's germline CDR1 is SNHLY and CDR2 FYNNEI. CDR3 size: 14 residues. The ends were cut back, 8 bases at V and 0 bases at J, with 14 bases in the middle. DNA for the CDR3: TGTGCCAGCCGCTTACAGAGTAGCTCCTACGAGCAGTACTTC. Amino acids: CASRLQSSSYEQYF.

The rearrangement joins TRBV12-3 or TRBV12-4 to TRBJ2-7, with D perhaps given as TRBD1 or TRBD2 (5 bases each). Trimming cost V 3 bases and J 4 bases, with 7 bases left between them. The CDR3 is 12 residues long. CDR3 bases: TGTGCCAGCAGTTTCTGGGGGTACGAGCAGTACTTC. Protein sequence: CASSFWGYEQYF.

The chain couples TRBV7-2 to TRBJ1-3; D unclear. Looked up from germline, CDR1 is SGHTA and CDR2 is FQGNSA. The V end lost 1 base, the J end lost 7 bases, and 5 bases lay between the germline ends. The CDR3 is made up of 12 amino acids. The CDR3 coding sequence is TGTGCCAGCAGCTTAGGAAGGAACACCATATATTTT. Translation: CASSLGRNTIYF.

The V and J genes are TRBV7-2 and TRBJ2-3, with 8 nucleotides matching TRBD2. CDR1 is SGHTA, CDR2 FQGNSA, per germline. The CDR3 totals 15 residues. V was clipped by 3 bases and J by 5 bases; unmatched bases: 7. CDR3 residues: CASSFAGGGGDTQYF. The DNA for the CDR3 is TGTGCCAGCAGCTTTGCGGGGGGTGGGGGAGATACGCAGTATTTT.